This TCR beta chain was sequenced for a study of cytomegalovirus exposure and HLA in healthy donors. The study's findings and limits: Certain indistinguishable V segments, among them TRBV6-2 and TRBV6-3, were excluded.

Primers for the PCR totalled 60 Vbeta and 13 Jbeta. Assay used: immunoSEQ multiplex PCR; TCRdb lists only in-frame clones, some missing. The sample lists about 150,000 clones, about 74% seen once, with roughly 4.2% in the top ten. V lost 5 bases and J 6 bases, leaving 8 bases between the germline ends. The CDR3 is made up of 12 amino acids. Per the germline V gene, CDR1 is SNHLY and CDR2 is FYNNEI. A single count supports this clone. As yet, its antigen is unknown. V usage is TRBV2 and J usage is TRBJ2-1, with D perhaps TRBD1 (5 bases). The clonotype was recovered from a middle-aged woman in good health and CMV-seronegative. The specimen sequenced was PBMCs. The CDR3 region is CASSQQVNEQFF. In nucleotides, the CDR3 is TGTGCCAGCAGTCAACAGGTCAATGAGCAGTTCTTC.